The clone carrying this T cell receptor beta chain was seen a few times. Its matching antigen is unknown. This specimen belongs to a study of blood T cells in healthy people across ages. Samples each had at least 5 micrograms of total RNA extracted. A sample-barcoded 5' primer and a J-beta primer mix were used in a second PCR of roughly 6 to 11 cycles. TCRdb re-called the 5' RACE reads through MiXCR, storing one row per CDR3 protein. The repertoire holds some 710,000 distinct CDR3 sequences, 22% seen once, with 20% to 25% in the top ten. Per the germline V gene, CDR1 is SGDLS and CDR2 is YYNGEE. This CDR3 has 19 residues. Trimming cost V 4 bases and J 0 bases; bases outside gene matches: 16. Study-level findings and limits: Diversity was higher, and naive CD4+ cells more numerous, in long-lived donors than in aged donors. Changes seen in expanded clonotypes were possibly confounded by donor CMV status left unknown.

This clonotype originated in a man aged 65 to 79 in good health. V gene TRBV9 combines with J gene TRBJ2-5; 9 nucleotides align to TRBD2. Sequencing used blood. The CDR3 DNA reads TGTGCCAGCAGCACCGGTCGGAGCGGGGGGCGCTTGTACCAAGAGACCCAGTACTTC. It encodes CASSTGRSGGRLYQETQYF.